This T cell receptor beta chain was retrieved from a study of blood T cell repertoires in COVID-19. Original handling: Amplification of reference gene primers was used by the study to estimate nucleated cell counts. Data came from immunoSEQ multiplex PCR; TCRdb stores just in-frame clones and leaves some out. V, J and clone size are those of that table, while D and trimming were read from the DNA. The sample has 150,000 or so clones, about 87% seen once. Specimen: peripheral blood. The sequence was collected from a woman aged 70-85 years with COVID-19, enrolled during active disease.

CDR3 sequence: CASRGQGEGSPLHF. CDR3 in DNA: TGTGCCAGCAGGGGACAGGGTGAAGGCTCACCCCTCCACTTT. V usage is TRBV5-8 and J usage is TRBJ1-6; 9 positions match TRBD1. V lost 5 bases and J lost 10; bases outside the gene matches: 7. The CDR3 length is 14 residues. The germline gives CDR1 SGHTS, CDR2 YDEGEE.